This T cell receptor beta chain was obtained from a study of T cell responses to AZD1222 COVID-19 vaccine. Study conclusions and caveats: Spike-specific TCR breadth and depth rose after two AZD1222 doses.

Notes on this clone: The antigen is unknown.

The CDR3 is 14 amino acids. Germline lookup yields CDR1 SGHAT and CDR2 FQNNGV. The V end lost 7 bases, the J end lost 4 bases, and 16 bases lay between the germline ends. Generated by immunoSEQ multiplex PCR, the TCRdb table keeps only in-frame clones and is missing some. The table records approximately 180,000 clones, 90% of them present only once. This rearrangement joins TRBV11-2 to TRBJ1-1; a weak D match, TRBD1 (6 bases). This clonotype was sampled from an adult who received the MenACWY meningococcal vaccine as a control. Sequenced material: peripheral blood, taken 28 days after the second dose of the MenACWY control vaccine. As DNA, the CDR3 is TGTGCCAGCACCAAGGGACACTACAGCACTGAAGCTTTCTTT. Protein: CASTKGHYSTEAFF.